This T cell receptor (beta chain) was sequenced during a study of shared clonotypes between healthy human individuals. Authors' analysis steps: In the immunoSEQ data, sequences were junction-only and lacked quality scores, so filtering differed. Sequencing was performed with immunoSEQ multiplex PCR; in TCRdb, only in-frame clones are kept and a portion is missing. From that table come the V and J calls and clone size; the DNA was used to work out D and trimming. Among 1.5 million to 2.5 million clones listed, approximately 94% were seen once. On this clone itself: No antigen is known for it.

Study-level points and caveats: Clonotypes which were not shared had lower generation probabilities than clonotypes that all four donors shared. Larger richness was generally estimated for naive than memory subsets. Investigators expected sequencing depth to affect clonotype sharing among donors.

As defined, naive CD8 cells were CD45RO-negative and positively selected for CCR7, with terminally differentiated effector memory CD45RA+ cells excluded. With V trimmed by 5 bases and J by 5 bases, 7 bases remained unmatched. Germline CDR1 reads SGHVS; CDR2 reads FQNEAQ. CDR3 length: 14 residues. The receptor was derived from a man between 18 and 35 years old in good health. The chain joins TRBV7-8 to TRBJ2-5, with 8 bases identical to TRBD2. The specimen was naive CD8+ T cells sorted from blood. Here the CDR3 reads CASSDWTSQETQYF. Here the CDR3 DNA reads TGTGCCAGCAGCGATTGGACTAGCCAGGAGACCCAGTACTTC.